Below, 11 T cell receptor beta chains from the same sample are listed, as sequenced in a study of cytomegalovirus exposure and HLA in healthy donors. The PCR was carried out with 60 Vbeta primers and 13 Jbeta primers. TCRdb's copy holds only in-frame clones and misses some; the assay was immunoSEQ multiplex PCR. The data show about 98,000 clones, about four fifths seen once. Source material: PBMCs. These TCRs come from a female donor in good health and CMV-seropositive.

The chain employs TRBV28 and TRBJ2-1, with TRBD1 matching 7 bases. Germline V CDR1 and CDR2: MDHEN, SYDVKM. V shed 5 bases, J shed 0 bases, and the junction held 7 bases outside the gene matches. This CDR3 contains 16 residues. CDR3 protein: CASSRWDSSSYNEQFF. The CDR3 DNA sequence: TGTGCCAGCAGTCGATGGGACAGCAGCTCCTACAATGAGCAGTTCTTC.

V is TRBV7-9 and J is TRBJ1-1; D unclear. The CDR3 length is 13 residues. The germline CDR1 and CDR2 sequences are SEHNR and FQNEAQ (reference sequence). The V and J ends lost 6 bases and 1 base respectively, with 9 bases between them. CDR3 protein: CASSHSGNTEAFF. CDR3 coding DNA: TGTGCCAGCAGTCACTCGGGGAACACTGAAGCTTTCTTT.

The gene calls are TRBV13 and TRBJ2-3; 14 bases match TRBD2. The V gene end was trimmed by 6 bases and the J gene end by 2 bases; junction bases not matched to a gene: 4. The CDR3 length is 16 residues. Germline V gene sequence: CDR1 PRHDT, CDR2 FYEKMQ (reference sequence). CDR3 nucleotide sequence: TGTGCCAGCAGAAGGACTAGCGGGGGGTTCACAGATACGCAGTATTTT. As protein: CASRRTSGGFTDTQYF. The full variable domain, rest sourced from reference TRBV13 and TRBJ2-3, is AAGVIQSPRHLIKEKRETATLKCYPIPRHDTVYWYQQGPGQDPQFLISFYEKMQSDKGSIPDRFSAQQFSDYHSELNMSSLELGDSALYFCASRRTSGGFTDTQYFGPGTRLTVL.

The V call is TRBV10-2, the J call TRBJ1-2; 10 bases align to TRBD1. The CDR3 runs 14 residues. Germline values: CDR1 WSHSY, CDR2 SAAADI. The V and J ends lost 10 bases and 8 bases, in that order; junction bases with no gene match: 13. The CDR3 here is CATKTGGALSGYTF. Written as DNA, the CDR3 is TGCGCCACCAAGACAGGGGGCGCATTATCCGGCTACACCTTC.

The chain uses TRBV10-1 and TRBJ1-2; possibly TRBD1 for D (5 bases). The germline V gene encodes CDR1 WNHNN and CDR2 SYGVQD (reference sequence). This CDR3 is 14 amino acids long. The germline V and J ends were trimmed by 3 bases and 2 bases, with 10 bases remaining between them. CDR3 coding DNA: TGCGCCAGCAGTGAAGGGGCCAGGAACTATGGCTACACCTTC. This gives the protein CASSEGARNYGYTF.

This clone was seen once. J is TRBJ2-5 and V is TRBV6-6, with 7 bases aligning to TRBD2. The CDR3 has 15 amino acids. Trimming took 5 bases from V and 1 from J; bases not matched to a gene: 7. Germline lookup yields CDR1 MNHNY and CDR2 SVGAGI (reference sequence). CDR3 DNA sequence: TGTGCCAGCAGTCCCCGGGGGGTATCCCAAGAGACCCAGTACTTC. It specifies CASSPRGVSQETQYF.

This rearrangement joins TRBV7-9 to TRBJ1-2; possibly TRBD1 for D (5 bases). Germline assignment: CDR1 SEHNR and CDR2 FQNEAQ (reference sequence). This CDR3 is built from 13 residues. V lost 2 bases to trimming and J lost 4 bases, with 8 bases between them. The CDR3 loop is CASSLQGSYGYTF. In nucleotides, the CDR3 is TGTGCCAGCAGCTTACAGGGAAGCTATGGCTACACCTTC.

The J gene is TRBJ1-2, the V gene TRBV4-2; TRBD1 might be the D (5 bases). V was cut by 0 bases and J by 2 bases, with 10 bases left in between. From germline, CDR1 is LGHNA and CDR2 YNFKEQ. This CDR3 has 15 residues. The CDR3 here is CASSQDPAGNYGYTF. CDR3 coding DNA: TGTGCCAGCAGCCAAGACCCGGCAGGGAACTATGGCTACACCTTC.

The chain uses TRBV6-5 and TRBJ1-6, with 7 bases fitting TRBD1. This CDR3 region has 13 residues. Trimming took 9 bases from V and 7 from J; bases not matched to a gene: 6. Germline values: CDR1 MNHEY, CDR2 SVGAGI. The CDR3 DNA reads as TGTGCCAGTACCGGGACAGTCAATTCACCCCTCCACTTT. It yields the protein CASTGTVNSPLHF.

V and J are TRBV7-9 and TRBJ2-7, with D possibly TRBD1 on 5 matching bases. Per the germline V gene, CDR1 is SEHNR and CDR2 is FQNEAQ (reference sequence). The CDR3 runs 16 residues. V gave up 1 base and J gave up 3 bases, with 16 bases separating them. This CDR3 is CASSLELGGHFYEQYF. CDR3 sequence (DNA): TGTGCCAGCAGCTTAGAGTTGGGTGGACATTTCTACGAGCAGTACTTC.

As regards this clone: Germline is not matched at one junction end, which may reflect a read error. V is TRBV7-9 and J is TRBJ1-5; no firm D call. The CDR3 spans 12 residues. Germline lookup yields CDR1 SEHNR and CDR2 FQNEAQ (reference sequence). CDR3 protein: CSSSLRAQPQHF. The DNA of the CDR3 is TGTTCCAGCAGCTTGAGGGCTCAGCCCCAGCATTTT. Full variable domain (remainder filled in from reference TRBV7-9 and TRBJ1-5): DTGVSQNPRHKITKRGQNVTFRCDPISEHNRLYWYRQTLGQGPEFLTYFQNEAQLEKSRLLSDRFSAERPKGSFSTLEIQRTEQGDSAMYLCSSSLRAQPQHFGDGTRLSIL.